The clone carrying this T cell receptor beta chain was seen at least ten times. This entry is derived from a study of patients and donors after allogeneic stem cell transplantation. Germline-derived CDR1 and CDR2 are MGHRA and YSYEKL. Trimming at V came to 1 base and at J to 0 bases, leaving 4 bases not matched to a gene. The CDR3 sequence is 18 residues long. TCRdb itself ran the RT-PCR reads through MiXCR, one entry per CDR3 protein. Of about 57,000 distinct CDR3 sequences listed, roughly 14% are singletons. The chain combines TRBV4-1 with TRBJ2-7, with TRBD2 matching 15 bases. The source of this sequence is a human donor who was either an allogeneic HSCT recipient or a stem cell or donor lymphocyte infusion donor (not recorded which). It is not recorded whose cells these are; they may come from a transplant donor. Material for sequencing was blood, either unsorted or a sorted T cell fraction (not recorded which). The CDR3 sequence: CASSQGGLAGGSSYEQYF. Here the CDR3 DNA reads TGCGCCAGCAGCCAAGGAGGACTAGCGGGAGGGTCCTCCTACGAGCAGTACTTC.